Shown below are 3 T cell receptor beta chains from a single sample sequenced in a study of blood T cell repertoires in COVID-19. Measured with immunoSEQ multiplex PCR; TCRdb has only the in-frame clones, and not every one. The top ten hold approximately 3% of the sample, which has about 370,000 clones, around 89% seen once. The sample comprised peripheral blood. These receptors came from a woman in her twenties or thirties with COVID-19, enrolled during active disease.

This chain uses TRBV27 with TRBJ1-1; 10 bases fit TRBD1. The V segment lost 4 bases and the J segment 0 bases; nucleotides outside the gene matches: 5. There are 16 residues in the CDR3. Germline V CDR1 and CDR2: MNHEY, SMNVEV (reference sequence). The chain's CDR3 is CASSSRQGAMNTEAFF. The CDR3 DNA is TGTGCCAGCAGTTCACGACAGGGGGCTATGAACACTGAAGCTTTCTTT.

This chain connects TRBV18 to TRBJ1-1; D is uncertain. The CDR3 contains 15 residues. Per germline, CDR1 KGHSH and CDR2 LQKENI. V was shortened by 0 bases and J by 4 bases, with 12 bases between the two germline ends. For the CDR3, the DNA is TGTGCCAGCTCACCACCTGGCCCGGAGGCCACTGAAGCTTTCTTT. This sequence encodes CASSPPGPEATEAFF.

The chain couples TRBV7-8 to TRBJ1-3; no clear D. V lost 5 bases and J 0 bases, leaving 8 bases between the germline ends. This CDR3 region has 14 residues. The germline V gene encodes CDR1 SGHVS and CDR2 FQNEAQ. CDR3 DNA: TGTGCCAGCAGCAAAATGGCCTCTGGAAACACCATATATTTT. This gives the protein CASSKMASGNTIYF. The entire variable domain, with the rest obtained from reference TRBV7-8 and TRBJ1-3, is as follows: GAGVSQSPRYKVAKRGQDVALRCDPISGHVSLFWYQQALGQGPEFLTYFQNEAQLDKSGLPSDRFFAERPEGSVSTLKIQRTQQEDSAVYLCASSKMASGNTIYFGEGSWLTVV.